The clone carrying this T cell receptor (beta chain) was detected ten times or more. The antigen is unknown. One entry per CDR3 protein results from TCRdb running MiXCR on the RT-PCR reads. The table records fewer than 550,000 distinct CDR3 sequences, around 25% of them present only once. The CDR3 spans 15 residues. The V and J ends lost 0 bases and 7 bases, in that order; junction bases with no gene match: 10. In germline, CDR1 is DFQATT, CDR2 SNEGSKA (reference sequence). These data belong to a study of response to subunit inactivated influenza vaccine. Overall study results and limits: Authors suggested each seasonal influenza vaccination recruits few new T cells.

Specimen: CD4+ T cells sorted from PBMCs, collected roughly 5 days after vaccination. The chain has TRBV20-1 and TRBJ2-7, with TRBD2 identical over 9 bases. The TCR was taken from a man aged 45 to 65 who received an inactivated influenza vaccine. CDR3 protein: CSARDPAGGAREQYF. Here the CDR3 DNA reads TGCAGTGCTAGAGATCCGGCGGGAGGGGCTCGGGAGCAGTACTTC.